What follows are 6 T cell receptor beta chains derived from one specimen sequenced in a study of T cells in Graves' hyperthyroidism and ophthalmopathy. RNA transcripts provided the source from which TCR beta CDR3 regions were amplified. HTBI primers were employed in a first-round RT-PCR of the TCR CDR3. TCRdb reprocessed the multiplex PCR reads via MiXCR and lists one record per CDR3 protein. This sample yields 600,000 or so distinct CDR3 sequences, of which around 15% are seen a single time; 3.8% belongs to the top ten. Material for sequencing was blood. All receptors come from a woman in her twenties or thirties with Graves' hyperthyroidism.

This chain uses TRBV11-2 with TRBJ2-1; D unresolved. This CDR3 spans 11 amino acids. With 4 bases removed from V and 9 bases from J, the gap between germline ends came to 7 bases. Germline values: CDR1 SGHAT, CDR2 FQNNGV. The CDR3: CASSSIVEQFF. CDR3 sequence (DNA): TGTGCCAGCAGCTCGATAGTTGAGCAGTTCTTC.

The V and J genes are TRBV6-4 and TRBJ2-7; 8 positions agree with TRBD2. The germline gives CDR1 MRHNA, CDR2 SNTAGT. V was clipped by 6 bases and J by 7 bases; unmatched bases: 14. This CDR3 region has 15 residues. The CDR3 protein is CASRKGGEREYEQYF. CDR3 DNA: TGTGCCAGCAGGAAAGGGGGAGAGCGGGAGTATGAGCAGTACTTC.

This clonotype came up a few times. The chain recombines TRBV7-9 with TRBJ1-4; D may be TRBD1 (5 bases). This CDR3 contains 13 residues. Per germline, CDR1 SEHNR and CDR2 FQNEAQ (reference sequence). Trimming left V 4 bases short and J 6 bases short, with 9 bases between. The chain's CDR3 is CASSSGTHEKLFF. In DNA form, the CDR3 reads TGTGCCAGCAGCTCCGGGACGCATGAAAAACTGTTTTTT.

This clonotype has a handful of counts. The J gene is TRBJ1-2, the V gene TRBV29-1; the D is unclear. This CDR3 has 14 amino acids. Germline CDR1 is SQVTM and CDR2 is ANQGSEA. Trimming removed 4 bases from V and 0 bases from J, with 12 bases in between. The CDR3 nucleotides read TGCAGCGTTGTAGGCGGGGAACCTAACTATGGCTACACCTTC. It encodes CSVVGGEPNYGYTF.

The gene calls are TRBV7-8 and TRBJ1-1; D might be TRBD1 (5 bases). The CDR3 sequence is 13 residues long. In germline, CDR1 is SGHVS, CDR2 FQNEAQ. V dropped 3 bases and J dropped 10 bases, with 15 bases sitting between them. CDR3 region: CASSLGRRIGAFF. CDR3 coding DNA: TGTGCCAGCAGCTTGGGACGGAGGATAGGAGCTTTCTTT. Supplemented by reference TRBV7-8 and TRBJ1-1, the full variable domain reads GAGVSQSPRYKVAKRGQDVALRCDPISGHVSLFWYQQALGQGPEFLTYFQNEAQLDKSGLPSDRFFAERPEGSVSTLKIQRTQQEDSAVYLCASSLGRRIGAFFGQGTRLTVV.

In its sample, this clonotype was seen many times. J is TRBJ2-7 and V is TRBV28, with D maybe TRBD2 (5 bases). V was pared by 10 bases and J by 1 base, with 23 bases between. Germline values: CDR1 MDHEN, CDR2 SYDVKM. This CDR3 is 16 amino acids long. The CDR3 nucleotides read TGTGCCACCTCTTTGTCTAGCTTGAGGTATTCCTACGAGCAGTACTTC. Its translation: CATSLSSLRYSYEQYF.